This T cell receptor beta chain was obtained from a study of regulatory T cells in long-lasting Graves disease. Study results and limitations: Under persistent disease, TRBV28, TRBJ1-2 and TRBJ2-5 were used preferentially.

In this sample, this clonotype turned up many times. Its antigen is undetermined. TCR beta libraries were built with iRepertoire HTBI primers and Arm-PCR of CDR3 regions. TCRdb reprocessed the multiplex PCR reads via MiXCR and lists one record per CDR3 protein. Of roughly 380,000 distinct CDR3 sequences in the sample, 15% were seen once. Documented time point: newly diagnosed GD, antithyroid drugs for less than 3 months. Isolated PBMC RNA provided the starting material for the TCR library. Per germline, CDR1 SQVTM and CDR2 ANQGSEA. This CDR3 is built from 15 residues. Trimming stripped 3 bases from V and 1 base from J, with 14 bases between.

The clonotype was recovered from a female donor with Graves disease. The chain carries TRBV29-1 and TRBJ2-3; tentative D call: TRBD2 (6 bases). The sequenced sample was peripheral blood mononuclear cells (PBMCs), obtained at new diagnosis, from a patient treated with antithyroid drugs. Written as DNA, the CDR3 is TGCAGCGTTGATGTGGGCGGGGAGCGCACAGATACGCAGTATTTT. This codes for CSVDVGGERTDTQYF.